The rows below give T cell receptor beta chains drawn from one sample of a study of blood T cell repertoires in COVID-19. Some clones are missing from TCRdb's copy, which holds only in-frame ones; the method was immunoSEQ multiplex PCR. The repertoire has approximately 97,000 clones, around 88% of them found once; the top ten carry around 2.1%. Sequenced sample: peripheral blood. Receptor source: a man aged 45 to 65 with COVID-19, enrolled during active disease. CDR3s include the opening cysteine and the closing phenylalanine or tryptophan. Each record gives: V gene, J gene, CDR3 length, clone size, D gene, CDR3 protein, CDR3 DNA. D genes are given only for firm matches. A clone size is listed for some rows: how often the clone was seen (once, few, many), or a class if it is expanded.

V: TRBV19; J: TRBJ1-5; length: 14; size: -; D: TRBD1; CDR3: CASIRTGGAQPQHF; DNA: TGTGCCAGTATCCGGACAGGGGGGGCTCAGCCCCAGCATTTT
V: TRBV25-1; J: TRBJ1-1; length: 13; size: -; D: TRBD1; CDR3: CASSGTGQGEAFF; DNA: TGTGCCAGCAGTGGGACAGGACAGGGGGAAGCTTTCTTT
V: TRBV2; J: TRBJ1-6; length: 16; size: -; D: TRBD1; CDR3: CASRATGGIYNSPLHF; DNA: TGTGCCAGCAGAGCCACAGGGGGTATCTATAATTCACCCCTCCACTTT
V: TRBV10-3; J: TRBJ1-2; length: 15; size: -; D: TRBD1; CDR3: CAIKSSGTGPYGYTF; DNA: TGTGCCATCAAGTCATCTGGGACAGGCCCCTATGGCTACACCTTC
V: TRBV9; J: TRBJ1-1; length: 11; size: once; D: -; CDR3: CASKGFTEAFF; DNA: TGTGCCAGCAAGGGGTTCACTGAAGCTTTCTTT
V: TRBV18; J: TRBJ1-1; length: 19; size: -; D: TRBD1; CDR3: CASSPTGVRDSPMNTEAFF; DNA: TGTGCCAGCTCACCAACCGGAGTCCGGGACAGCCCGATGAACACTGAAGCTTTCTTT
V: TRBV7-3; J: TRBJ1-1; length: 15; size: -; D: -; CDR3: CASSRSVGGSTEAFF; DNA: TGTGCCAGCAGCCGATCAGTCGGAGGGAGCACTGAAGCTTTCTTT
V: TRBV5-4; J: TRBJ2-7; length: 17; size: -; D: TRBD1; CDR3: CASSLYRGSNSNYEQYF; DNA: TGTGCCAGCAGCTTGTACAGGGGTTCCAACTCGAACTACGAGCAGTACTTC
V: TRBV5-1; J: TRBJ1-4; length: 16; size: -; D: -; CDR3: CASSLDRRAGGEKLFF; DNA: TGCGCCAGCAGCTTGGACAGGAGGGCCGGGGGTGAAAAACTGTTTTTT
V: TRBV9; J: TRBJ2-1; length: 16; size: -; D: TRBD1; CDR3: CASSRTGQGTGNEQFF; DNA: TGTGCCAGCAGCCGAACGGGACAGGGAACGGGCAATGAGCAGTTCTTC
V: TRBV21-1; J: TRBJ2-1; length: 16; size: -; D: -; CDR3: CASSGRASGFYNEQFF; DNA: TGTGCCAGCAGCGGACGCGCTAGCGGCTTCTACAATGAGCAGTTCTTC
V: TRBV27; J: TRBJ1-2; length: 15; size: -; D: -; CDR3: CASSLRGGPNYGYTF; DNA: TGTGCCAGCAGTTTACGGGGGGGGCCAAACTATGGCTACACCTTC
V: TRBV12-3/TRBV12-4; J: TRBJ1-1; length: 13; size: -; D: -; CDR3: CASSFSTNTEAFF; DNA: TGTGCCAGCAGTTTCAGTACGAACACTGAAGCTTTCTTT
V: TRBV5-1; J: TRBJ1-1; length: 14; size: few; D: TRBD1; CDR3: CASSWGQGNTEAFF; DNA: TGCGCCAGCAGCTGGGGACAGGGGAACACTGAAGCTTTCTTT
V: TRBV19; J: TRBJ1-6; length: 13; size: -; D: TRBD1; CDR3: CASSGTGRSPLHF; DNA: TGTGCCAGTAGTGGGACAGGGCGTTCACCCCTCCACTTT
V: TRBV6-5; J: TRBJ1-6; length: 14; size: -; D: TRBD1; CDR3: CASSTRTGNSPLHF; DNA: TGTGCCAGCAGTACTCGGACAGGGAATTCACCCCTCCACTTT
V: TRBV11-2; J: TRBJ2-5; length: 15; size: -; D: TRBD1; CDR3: CASSSGQGGQETQYF; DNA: TGTGCCAGCAGCTCGGGACAGGGGGGACAAGAGACCCAGTACTTC
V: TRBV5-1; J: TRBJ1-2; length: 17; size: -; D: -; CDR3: CASSKGLGEISNYGYTF; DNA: TGCGCCAGCAGCAAAGGCTTAGGGGAAATCTCTAACTATGGCTACACCTTC
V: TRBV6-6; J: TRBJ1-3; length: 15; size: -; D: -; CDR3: CASSPVEGSGNTIYF; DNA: TGTGCCAGCAGTCCTGTGGAGGGCTCTGGAAACACCATATATTTT
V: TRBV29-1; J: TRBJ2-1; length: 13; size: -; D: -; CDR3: CSVVDSLIDEQFF; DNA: TGCAGCGTGGTGGACAGCCTGATCGATGAGCAGTTCTTC
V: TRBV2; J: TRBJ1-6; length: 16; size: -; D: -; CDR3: CASSERAGLLNSPLHF; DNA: TGTGCCAGCAGTGAGCGGGCTGGGCTACTTAATTCACCCCTCCACTTT
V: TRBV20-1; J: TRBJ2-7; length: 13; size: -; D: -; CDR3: CSASTTSSYEQYF; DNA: TGCAGTGCTAGTACAACTAGCTCCTACGAGCAGTACTTC
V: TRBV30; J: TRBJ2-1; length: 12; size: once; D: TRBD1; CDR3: CAWTEQGDEQFF; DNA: TGTGCCTGGACCGAACAGGGGGATGAGCAGTTCTTC
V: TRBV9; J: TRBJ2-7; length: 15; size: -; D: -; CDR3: CASSPTPESSYEQYF; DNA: TGTGCCAGCAGCCCCACCCCTGAGAGCTCCTACGAGCAGTACTTC
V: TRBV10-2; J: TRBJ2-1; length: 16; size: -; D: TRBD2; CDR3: CASRLAGASSYNEQFF; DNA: TGCGCCAGCAGGTTAGCGGGGGCAAGCTCCTACAATGAGCAGTTCTTC
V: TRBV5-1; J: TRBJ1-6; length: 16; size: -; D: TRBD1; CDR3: CASSLDGRGSNSPLHF; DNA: TGCGCCAGCAGCTTGGATGGCAGGGGGTCTAATTCACCCCTCCACTTT
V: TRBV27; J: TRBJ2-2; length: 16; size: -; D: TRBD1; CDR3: CASSLGAGGMTGELFF; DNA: TGTGCCAGCAGTTTAGGGGCAGGGGGCATGACCGGGGAGCTGTTTTTT
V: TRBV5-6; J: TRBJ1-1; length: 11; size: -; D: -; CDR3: CASSLRTEAFF; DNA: TGTGCCAGCAGCTTGCGGACTGAAGCTTTCTTT
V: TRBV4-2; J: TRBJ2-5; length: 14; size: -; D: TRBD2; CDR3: CASSQDSGGETQYF; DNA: TGTGCCAGCAGCCAAGATAGCGGGGGTGAGACCCAGTACTTC